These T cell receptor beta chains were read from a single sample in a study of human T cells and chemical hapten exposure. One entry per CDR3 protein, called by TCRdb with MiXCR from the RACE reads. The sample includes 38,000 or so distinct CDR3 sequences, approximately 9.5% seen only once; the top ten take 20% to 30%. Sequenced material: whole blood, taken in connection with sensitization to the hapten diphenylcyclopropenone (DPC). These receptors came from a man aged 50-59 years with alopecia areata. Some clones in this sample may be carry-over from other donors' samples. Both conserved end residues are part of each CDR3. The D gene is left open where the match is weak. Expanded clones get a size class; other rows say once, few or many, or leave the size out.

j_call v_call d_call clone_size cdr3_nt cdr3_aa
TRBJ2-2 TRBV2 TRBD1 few TGTGCCAGCACGCGGACAGGGGGAGTAAACGGGGAGCTGTTTTTT CASTRTGGVNGELFF
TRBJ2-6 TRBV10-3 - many TGTGCCATCAGTGATGGGAGTAACTCTGGGGCCAACGTCCTGACTTTC CAISDGSNSGANVLTF
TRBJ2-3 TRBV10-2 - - TGCGCCAGCAGTGATGGCGGGAGCACAGATACGCAGTATTTT CASSDGGSTDTQYF
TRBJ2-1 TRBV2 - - TGTGCCTGCAGTGAAATGGCGCTTGCCTACAATGAGCAGTTCTTC CACSEMALAYNEQFF
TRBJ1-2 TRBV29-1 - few TGCAGCGTTGATTACGAGTATGGCTACACCTTC CSVDYEYGYTF
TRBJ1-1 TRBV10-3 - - TGTGCCATCTCGACAGTTTTGGTCCCCACTGAAGCTTTCTTT CAISTVLVPTEAFF
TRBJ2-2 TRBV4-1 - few TGCGCCAGCAGCCAAGGTTTACTAGCCCCCGGGGAGCTGTTTTTT CASSQGLLAPGELFF
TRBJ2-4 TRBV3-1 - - TGTGCCAGCAGCCGAATAGTGGGAGGGGGCGGCAAAAACATTCAGTACTTC CASSRIVGGGGKNIQYF
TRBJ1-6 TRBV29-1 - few TGCAGCGTTGGTCTATCAGAGAATTCACCCCTCCACTTT CSVGLSENSPLHF
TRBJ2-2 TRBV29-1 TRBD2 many TGCAGCGCAACCGGGAGGGGGAACACCGGGGAGCTGTTTTTT CSATGRGNTGELFF
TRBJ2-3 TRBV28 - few TGTGCCAGCAACGACCCTTTGGGCACAGATACGCAGTATTTT CASNDPLGTDTQYF
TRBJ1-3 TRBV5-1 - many TGCGCCAGCAGCTTAGAACGTCCGAGCTCTGGAAACACCATATATTTT CASSLERPSSGNTIYF
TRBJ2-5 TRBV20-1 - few TGCAGTGCTAGAGGAGGGTCAGGAGCGACTCAAGAGACCCAGTACTTC CSARGGSGATQETQYF
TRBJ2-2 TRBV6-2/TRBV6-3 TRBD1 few TGTGCCAGCAGGCAGGGGGCGAGTGACGGGGAGCTGTTTTTT CASRQGASDGELFF
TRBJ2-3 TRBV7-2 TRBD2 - TGTGCCAGCAGCCCCATAGCGGGAGGAGGCACAGATACGCAGTATTTT CASSPIAGGGTDTQYF
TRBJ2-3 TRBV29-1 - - TGCAGCCTGACTCAGGGCAGTCGACTCACAGATACGCAGTATTTT CSLTQGSRLTDTQYF
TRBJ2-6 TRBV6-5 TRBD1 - TGTGCCAGCAGGACCGGGACAGGGGGTTATGGGGCCAACGTCCTGACTTTC CASRTGTGGYGANVLTF
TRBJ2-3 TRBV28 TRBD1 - TGTGCCAGCAGTTATTCACTTAGCAGGGGGGATACGCAGTATTTT CASSYSLSRGDTQYF
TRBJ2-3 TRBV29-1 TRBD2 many TGCAGCGTCCGGGGACTAGCGGGACGCACAGATACGCAGTATTTT CSVRGLAGRTDTQYF
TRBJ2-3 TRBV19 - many TGTGCCAGTAGTTCCCCGCGGGAAGGACTGTTCGTCACAGATACGCAGTATTTT CASSSPREGLFVTDTQYF
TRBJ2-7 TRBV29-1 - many TGCAGCGTTGGGGTCCCCTCCTACGAGCAGTACTTC CSVGVPSYEQYF
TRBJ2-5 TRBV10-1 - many TGCGCCAGCAGTGAGGAGGGGGAGGGCCCGGAGACCCAGTACTTC CASSEEGEGPETQYF
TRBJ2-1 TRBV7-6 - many TGTGCCAGCAGCCTCACGGGAAACCCCTACAATGAGCAGTTCTTC CASSLTGNPYNEQFF
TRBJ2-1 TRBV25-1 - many TGTGCCAGCAGTGGAGGAGTCCAAAGGAGCTCCTACAATGAGCAGTTCTTC CASSGGVQRSSYNEQFF
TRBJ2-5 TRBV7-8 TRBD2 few TGTGCCAGCAGCGCTCCGGGACTAGGGAAAGAGACCCAGTACTTC CASSAPGLGKETQYF
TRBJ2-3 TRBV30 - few TGTGCCTGGAGTCTGATGGGTCCCCTTTTCACAGATACGCAGTATTTT CAWSLMGPLFTDTQYF
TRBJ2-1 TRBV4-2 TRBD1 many TGTGCCAGCAGCCCCGGGCAGGGGGCAGACAATGAGCAGTTCTTC CASSPGQGADNEQFF
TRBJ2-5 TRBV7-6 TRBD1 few TGTGCCAGCAGCTCCACAACCCGGGGACAGGGAGGGGGAGAGACCCAGTACTTC CASSSTTRGQGGGETQYF
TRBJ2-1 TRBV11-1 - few TGTGCCAGCAGATCCGGACAGCCTTACAATGAGCAGTTCTTC CASRSGQPYNEQFF
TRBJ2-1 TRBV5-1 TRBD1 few TGCGCCAGCAGCAGTCGACAGGGCCCCTACAATGAGCAGTTCTTC CASSSRQGPYNEQFF
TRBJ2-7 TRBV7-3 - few TGTGCCAGCAGCTCTCCGGAAGGAGGGATCTACGAGCAGTACTTC CASSSPEGGIYEQYF
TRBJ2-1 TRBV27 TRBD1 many TGTGCCAGCAGTCCAGGACAGGGCCCCTACAATGAGCAGTTCTTC CASSPGQGPYNEQFF
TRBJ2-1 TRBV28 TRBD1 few TGTGCCAGCAGTTTGCACGGGACAGGGGGAAGACAGTTCTTC CASSLHGTGGRQFF
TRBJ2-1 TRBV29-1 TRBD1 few TGCAGCGCTTGGACAGGGGAAATGGTGAGCTCCTACAATGAGCAGTTCTTC CSAWTGEMVSSYNEQFF
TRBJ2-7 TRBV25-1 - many TGTGCCAGCGGGGAGGACAGAGAGTCCTACGAGCAGTACTTC CASGEDRESYEQYF
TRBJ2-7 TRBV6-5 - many TGTGCCAGCAGTCAGGTAAATGCCTACGAGCAGTACTTC CASSQVNAYEQYF
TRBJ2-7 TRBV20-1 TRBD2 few TGCAGTGCCCTCACCCTAGCGGGCATTTCCTACGAGCAGTACTTC CSALTLAGISYEQYF
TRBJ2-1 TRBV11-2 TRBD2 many TGTGCCAGCAGCTTTCGGCGGGAGGGCCTTCTAGGCAATGAGCAGTTCTTC CASSFRREGLLGNEQFF
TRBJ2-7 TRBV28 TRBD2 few TGTGCCAGCAGTTCGGCGGGAGGAGCGTACGAGCAGTACTTC CASSSAGGAYEQYF
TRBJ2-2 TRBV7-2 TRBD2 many TGTGCCAGCAGCCCCCAACTAGCGGGAGGGGGGACCGGGGAGCTGTTTTTT CASSPQLAGGGTGELFF
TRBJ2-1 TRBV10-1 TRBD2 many TGCGCCAGCAGTGAGAGGCTAGCGGGAGGTGATGAGCAGTTCTTC CASSERLAGGDEQFF
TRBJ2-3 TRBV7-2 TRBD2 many TGTGCCAGCAGCTTAGTAGGACTAGCGGGAGGATTTGCGAGCACAGATACGCAGTATTTT CASSLVGLAGGFASTDTQYF
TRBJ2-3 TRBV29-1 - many TGCAGCGTTGAAGATATTAGCGGTGGTACGCAGTATTTT CSVEDISGGTQYF
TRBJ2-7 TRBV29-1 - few TGCAGCGTCCGACAGAGCTCCTACGAGCAGTACTTC CSVRQSSYEQYF
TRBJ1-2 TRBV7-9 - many TGTGCCAGCAGTCCCAGGGGCAGGGTTTCTAACTATGGCTACACCTTC CASSPRGRVSNYGYTF
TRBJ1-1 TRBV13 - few TGTGCCAGCAGCCCAGGGGTACCGAACACTGAAGCTTTCTTT CASSPGVPNTEAFF
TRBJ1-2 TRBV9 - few TGTGCCAGCAGCCTAACAGAGCATGGCTACACCTTC CASSLTEHGYTF
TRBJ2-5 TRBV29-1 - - TGCAGCGTTATGGCGGGGCAAGAGACCCAGTACTTC CSVMAGQETQYF
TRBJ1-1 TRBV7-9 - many TGTGCCAGCAGCCCCACATATCTACGGGGACAACGGCACACTGAAGCTTTCTTT CASSPTYLRGQRHTEAFF
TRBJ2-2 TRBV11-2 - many TGTGCCAGCAGCGGACTACAGGGGCGGAACACCGGGGAGCTGTTTTTT CASSGLQGRNTGELFF
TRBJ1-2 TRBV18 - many TGTGCCAGCTCACCACCATTGGGCTATGGCTACACCTTC CASSPPLGYGYTF
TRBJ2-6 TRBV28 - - TGTGCTACAGGCTCTGGGGCCAACGTCCTGACTTTC CATGSGANVLTF
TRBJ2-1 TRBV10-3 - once TGTGCCATCAGTTACATTGACAATGAGCAGTTCTTC CAISYIDNEQFF